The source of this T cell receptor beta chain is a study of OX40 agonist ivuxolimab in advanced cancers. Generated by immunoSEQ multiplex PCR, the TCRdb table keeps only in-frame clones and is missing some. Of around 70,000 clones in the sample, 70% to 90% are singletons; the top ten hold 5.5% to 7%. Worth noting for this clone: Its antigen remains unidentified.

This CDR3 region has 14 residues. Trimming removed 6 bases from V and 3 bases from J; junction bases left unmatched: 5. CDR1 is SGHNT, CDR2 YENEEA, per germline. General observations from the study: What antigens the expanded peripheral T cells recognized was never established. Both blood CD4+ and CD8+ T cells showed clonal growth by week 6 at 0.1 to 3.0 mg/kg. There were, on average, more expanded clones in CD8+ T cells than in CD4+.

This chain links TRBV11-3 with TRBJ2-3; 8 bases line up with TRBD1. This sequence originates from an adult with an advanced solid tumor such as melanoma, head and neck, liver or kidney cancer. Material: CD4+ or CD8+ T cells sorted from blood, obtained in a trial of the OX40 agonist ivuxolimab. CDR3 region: CASSPRTGTDTQYF. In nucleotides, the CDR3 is TGTGCCAGCAGTCCGAGGACAGGGACAGATACGCAGTATTTT.